Below are 9 T cell receptor beta chains sequenced from a single sample in a study of T-cell memory formation after mild COVID-19. Via MiXCR, TCRdb re-called the 5' RACE reads, giving one row per CDR3 protein. The sample consists of 250,000 to 400,000 distinct CDR3 sequences, approximately 15% of them appearing once. Source material: PBMCs or a T cell subset sorted from them (not recorded which). These receptors were collected from a man between 18 and 35 years old who had mild COVID-19 (a few samples of this study predate the infection). Cell type and time point are not known.

This clonotype was seen repeatedly, ten times or more. CDR3 in amino acids: CASSSRGAQYF. In DNA form, the CDR3 reads TGTGCCAGCAGTTCGAGGGGGGCCCAGTACTTC. The chain links TRBV12-3 or TRBV12-4 to TRBJ2-5, with D perhaps being TRBD1 or TRBD2 (6 bases each). Deletions cut 4 bases from V and 9 bases from J, with 9 bases between. CDR3 length: 11 amino acids.

This sequence joins TRBV29-1 and TRBJ2-7; maybe TRBD1 (5 bases). Trimming removed 7 bases from V and 2 bases from J, with 18 bases in between. Germline V gene data show CDR1 as SQVTM and CDR2 as ANQGSEA. This CDR3 contains 14 residues. The CDR3 DNA reads TGCAGCGGGCTCCGACAGCTAGTTCCCTACGAGCAGTACGTC. Translating it yields CSGLRQLVPYEQYV.

The sample holds a few counts of this clonotype. The rearrangement uses TRBV28 and TRBJ2-1; D not resolved. Germline loops: CDR1 MDHEN, CDR2 SYDVKM. This CDR3 has 12 residues. V shed 5 bases and J shed 6 bases, with 8 bases lying between them. The CDR3 DNA is TGTGCCAGCAGTGGGGTGCCCAATGAGCAGTTCTTC. It yields the protein CASSGVPNEQFF.

The chain joins TRBV6-4 to TRBJ1-5, with unresolved D. V was shortened by 6 bases and J by 4 bases, with 10 bases between the two germline ends. The germline V gene has CDR1 MRHNA and CDR2 SNTAGT. This CDR3 has 13 amino acids. The DNA for the CDR3 is TGTGCCAGCAGCCTAACCCAGAATCAGCCCCAGCATTTT. As protein: CASSLTQNQPQHF.

This clonotype was detected a few times. The chain joins TRBV24-1 to TRBJ2-3; TRBD1 matches 9 bases. The CDR3 spans 15 residues. Germline CDR1 KGHDR, CDR2 SFDVKD. The trim removed 3 bases at V and 5 bases at J, leaving 5 bases unmatched. CDR3 region: CATSDPGQGIDTQYF. DNA of the CDR3: TGTGCCACCAGTGATCCTGGACAGGGGATAGATACGCAGTATTTT.

The rearrangement links TRBV9 to TRBJ2-7; D call uncertain. The CDR3 extends over 16 amino acids. Deletions cut 0 bases from V and 1 base from J, with 14 bases between. Germline loops: CDR1 SGDLS, CDR2 YYNGEE. The CDR3 protein is CASSVGGIARSYEQYF. The CDR3, as DNA: TGTGCCAGCAGCGTAGGAGGAATAGCCCGATCCTACGAGCAGTACTTC.

The V and J genes are TRBV25-1 and TRBJ2-3; TRBD2 matches at 13 bases. V was clipped by 4 bases and J by 6 bases; unmatched bases: 1. Germline assignment: CDR1 MGHDK and CDR2 SYGVNS. This CDR3 spans 14 amino acids. For the CDR3, the DNA is TGTGCCAGCAGTGTGGGACTAGCGGGGGATACGCAGTATTTT. It codes for CASSVGLAGDTQYF.

The V call is TRBV18, the J call TRBJ2-7; 10 nucleotides line up with TRBD1. From germline, CDR1 is KGHSH and CDR2 LQKENI. V gave up 6 bases and J gave up 6 bases; unmatched junction bases: 8. There are 14 residues in the CDR3. CDR3 region: CASSRETGGSEQYF. CDR3 nucleotides: TGTGCCAGCTCTCGGGAGACAGGGGGCAGCGAGCAGTACTTC.

In this sample, this clonotype turned up many times. The chain employs TRBV12-3 or TRBV12-4 and TRBJ2-1; TRBD2 agrees at 8 bases. The V and J ends lost 6 bases and 2 bases, in that order; junction bases with no gene match: 9. CDR3 length: 16 residues. The CDR3 bases are TGTGCCAGCAGACCACGCGGGGGGTCCACCTACAATGAGCAGTTCTTC. Translating it yields CASRPRGGSTYNEQFF.